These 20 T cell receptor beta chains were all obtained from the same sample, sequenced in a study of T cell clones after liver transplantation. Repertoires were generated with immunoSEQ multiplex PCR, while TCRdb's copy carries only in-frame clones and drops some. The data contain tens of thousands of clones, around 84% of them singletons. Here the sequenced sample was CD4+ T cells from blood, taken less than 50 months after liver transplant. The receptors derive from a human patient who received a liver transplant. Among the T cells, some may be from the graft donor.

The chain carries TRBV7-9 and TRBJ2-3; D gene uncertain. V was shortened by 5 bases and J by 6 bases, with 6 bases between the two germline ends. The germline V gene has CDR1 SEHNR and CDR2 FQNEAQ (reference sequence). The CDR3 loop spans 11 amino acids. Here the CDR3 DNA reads TGTGCCAGCAGCAATCCTGATACGCAGTATTTT. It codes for CASSNPDTQYF.

The CDR3 spells CTPGQVETQYF. In nucleotides, the CDR3 is TGCACCCCAGGACAGGTAGAGACCCAGTACTTC. The genes are TRBV20-1 and TRBJ2-5, with 7 positions matching TRBD1. There are 11 residues in the CDR3. Germline CDR1 DFQATT, CDR2 SNEGSKA (reference sequence).

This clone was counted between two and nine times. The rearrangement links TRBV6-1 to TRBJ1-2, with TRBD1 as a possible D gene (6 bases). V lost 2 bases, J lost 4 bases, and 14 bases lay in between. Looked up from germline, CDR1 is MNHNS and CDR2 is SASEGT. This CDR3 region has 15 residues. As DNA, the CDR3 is TGTGCCAGCAGTGAAACCCCGAGAGGGGGCTATGGCTACACCTTC. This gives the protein CASSETPRGGYGYTF.

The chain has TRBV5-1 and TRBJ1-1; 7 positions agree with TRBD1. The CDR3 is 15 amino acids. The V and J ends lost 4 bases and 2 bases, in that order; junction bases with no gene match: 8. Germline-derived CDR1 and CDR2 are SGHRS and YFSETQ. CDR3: CASSQMQGGNTEAFF. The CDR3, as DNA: TGCGCCAGCAGCCAAATGCAGGGGGGCAACACTGAAGCTTTCTTT.

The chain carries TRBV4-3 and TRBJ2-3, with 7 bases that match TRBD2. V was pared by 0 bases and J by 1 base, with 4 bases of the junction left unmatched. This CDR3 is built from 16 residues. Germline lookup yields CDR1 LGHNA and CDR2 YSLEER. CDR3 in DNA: TGCGCCAGCAGCCAAGAAGGACGGGAGGGCACAGATACGCAGTATTTT. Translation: CASSQEGREGTDTQYF.

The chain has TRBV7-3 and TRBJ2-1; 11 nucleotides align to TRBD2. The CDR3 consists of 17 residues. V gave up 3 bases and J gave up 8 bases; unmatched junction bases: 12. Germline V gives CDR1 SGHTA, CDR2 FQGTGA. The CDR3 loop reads CASSFAGVAGGPHEQFF. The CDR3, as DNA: TGTGCCAGCAGCTTCGCCGGGGTAGCGGGGGGGCCCCATGAGCAGTTCTTC. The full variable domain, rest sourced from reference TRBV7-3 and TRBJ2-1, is GAGVSQTPSNKVTEKGKYVELRCDPISGHTALYWYRQSLGQGPEFLIYFQGTGAADDSGLPNDRFFAVRPEGSVSTLKIQRTERGDSAVYLCASSFAGVAGGPHEQFFGPGTRLTVL.

CDR3 in amino acids: CASSGGPPGELFF. The CDR3 DNA reads TGTGCCAGCAGCGGGGGGCCCCCCGGGGAGCTGTTTTTT. V usage is TRBV2 and J usage is TRBJ2-2; D possibly corresponds to TRBD2 (7 bases). V shed 6 bases and J shed 6 bases, with 11 bases lying between them. This CDR3 is built from 13 residues. Germline V CDR1 and CDR2: SNHLY, FYNNEI. Full variable domain (remainder filled in from reference TRBV2 and TRBJ2-2): EPEVTQTPSHQVTQMGQEVILRCVPISNHLYFYWYRQILGQKVEFLVSFYNNEISEKSEIFDDQFSVERPDGSNFTLKIRSTKLEDSAMYFCASSGGPPGELFFGEGSRLTVL.

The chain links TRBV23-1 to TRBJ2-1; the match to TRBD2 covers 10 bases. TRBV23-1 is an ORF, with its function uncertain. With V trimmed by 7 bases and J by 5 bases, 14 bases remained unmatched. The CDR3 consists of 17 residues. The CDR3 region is CASNQAYSGGGDNEQFF. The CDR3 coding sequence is TGCGCCAGCAATCAGGCTTACAGCGGGGGGGGCGACAATGAGCAGTTCTTC.

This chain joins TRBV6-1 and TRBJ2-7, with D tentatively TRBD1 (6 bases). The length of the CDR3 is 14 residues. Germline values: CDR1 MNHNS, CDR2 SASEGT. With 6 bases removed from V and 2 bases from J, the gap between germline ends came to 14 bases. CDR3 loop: CASSFWDTTYEQYF. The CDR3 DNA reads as TGTGCCAGCAGCTTCTGGGACACTACCTACGAGCAGTACTTC.

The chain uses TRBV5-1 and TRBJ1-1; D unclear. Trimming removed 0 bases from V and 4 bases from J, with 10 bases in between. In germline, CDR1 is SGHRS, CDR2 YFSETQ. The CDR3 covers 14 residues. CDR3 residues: CASSLGQDPTEAFF. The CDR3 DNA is TGCGCCAGCAGCTTGGGGCAGGACCCCACTGAAGCTTTCTTT.

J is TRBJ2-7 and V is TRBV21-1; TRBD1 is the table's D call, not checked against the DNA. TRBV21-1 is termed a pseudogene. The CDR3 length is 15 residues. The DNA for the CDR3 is TGTGCCAGCAGCAATGGGGGCCAGAGCTCCTACGAGCAGTACTTC. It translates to CASSNGGQSSYEQYF.

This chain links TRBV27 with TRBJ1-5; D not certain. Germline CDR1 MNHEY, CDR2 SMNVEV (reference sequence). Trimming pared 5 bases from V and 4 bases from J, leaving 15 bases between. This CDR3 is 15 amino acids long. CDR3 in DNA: TGTGCCAGCAGTCTCGCGTGGAGAGAAAATCAGCCCCAGCATTTT. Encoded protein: CASSLAWRENQPQHF.

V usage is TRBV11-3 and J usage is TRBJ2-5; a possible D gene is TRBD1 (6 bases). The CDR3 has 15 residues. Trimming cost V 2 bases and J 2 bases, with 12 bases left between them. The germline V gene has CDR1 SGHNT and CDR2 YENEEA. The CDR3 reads CASSLNRAPQETQYF. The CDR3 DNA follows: TGTGCCAGCAGCTTAAACAGGGCGCCACAAGAGACCCAGTACTTC.

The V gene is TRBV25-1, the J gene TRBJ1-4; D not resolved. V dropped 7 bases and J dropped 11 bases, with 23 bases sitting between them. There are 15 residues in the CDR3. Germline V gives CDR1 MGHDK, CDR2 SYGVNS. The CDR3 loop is CASTRFQWARRKLFF. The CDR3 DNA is TGTGCCAGCACCCGGTTCCAATGGGCCCGACGGAAACTGTTTTTT.

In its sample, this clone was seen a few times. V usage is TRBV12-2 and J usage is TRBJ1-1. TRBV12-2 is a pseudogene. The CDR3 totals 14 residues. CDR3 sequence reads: CASRQRRRGTEAFF. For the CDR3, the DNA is TGTGCAAGTCGCCAGAGGAGGCGTGGGACTGAAGCTTTCTTT.

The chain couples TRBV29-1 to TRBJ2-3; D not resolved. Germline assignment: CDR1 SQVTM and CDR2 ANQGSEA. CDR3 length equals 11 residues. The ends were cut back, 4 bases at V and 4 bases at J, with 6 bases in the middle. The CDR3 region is CSVARSDTQYF. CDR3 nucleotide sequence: TGCAGCGTTGCGCGTTCAGATACGCAGTATTTT.

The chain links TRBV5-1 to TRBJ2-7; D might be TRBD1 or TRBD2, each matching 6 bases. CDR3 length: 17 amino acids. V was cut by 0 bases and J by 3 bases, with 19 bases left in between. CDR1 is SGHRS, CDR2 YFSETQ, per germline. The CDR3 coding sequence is TGCGCCAGCAGCTTGGCCCCCGGCAGGGGCGGGATCTACGAGCAGTACTTC. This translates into CASSLAPGRGGIYEQYF.

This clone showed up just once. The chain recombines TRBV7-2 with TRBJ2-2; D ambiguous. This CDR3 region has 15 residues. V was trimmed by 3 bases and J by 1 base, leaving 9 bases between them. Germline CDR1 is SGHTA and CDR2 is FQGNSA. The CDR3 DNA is TGTGCCAGCAGCTTCTCTAGACAGAACACCGGGGAGCTGTTTTTT. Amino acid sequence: CASSFSRQNTGELFF.

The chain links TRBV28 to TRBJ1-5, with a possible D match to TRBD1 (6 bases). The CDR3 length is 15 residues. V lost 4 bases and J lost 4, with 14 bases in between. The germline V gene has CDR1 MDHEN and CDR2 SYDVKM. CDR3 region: CASSSPRTANQPQHF. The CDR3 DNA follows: TGTGCCAGCAGTTCACCAAGGACAGCAAATCAGCCCCAGCATTTT.

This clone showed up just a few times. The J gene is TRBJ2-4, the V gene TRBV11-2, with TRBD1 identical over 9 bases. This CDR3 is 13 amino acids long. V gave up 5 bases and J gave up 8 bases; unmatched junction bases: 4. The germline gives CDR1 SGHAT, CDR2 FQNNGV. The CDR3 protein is CASSIRTGDIQYF. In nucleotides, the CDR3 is TGTGCCAGCAGCATAAGGACAGGGGACATTCAGTACTTC.